This TCR beta chain was captured in a study of T-cell memory formation after mild COVID-19. In the study overall: Largely, TCR clusters stayed within a single donor.

Germline V gene sequence: CDR1 MGHRA, CDR2 YSYEKL. CDR3 length equals 16 residues. The J segment lost 7 bases and the V segment lost 0 bases, leaving 8 bases of the junction unmatched. Findings and caveats of the study: Pre-infection memory carried some responding clones, suggesting that cross-reactive memory joined.

A single record per CDR3 protein comes from TCRdb applying MiXCR to the 5' RACE reads. The sample contains about 150,000 distinct CDR3 sequences, about 23% of which appear only once. This clonotype was observed a few times. Its antigen is as yet unknown. This receptor was identified in an adult woman who had mild COVID-19 (a few samples of this study predate the infection). Cell type and time point are not known. The sample taken for sequencing was PBMCs or a T cell subset sorted from them (not recorded which). The genes are TRBV4-1 and TRBJ1-5, with 8 bases lining up with TRBD1. The CDR3 sequence: CASSQDPRGLGQPQHF. The CDR3 bases are TGCGCCAGCAGCCAAGACCCCAGGGGGCTAGGGCAGCCCCAGCATTTT.